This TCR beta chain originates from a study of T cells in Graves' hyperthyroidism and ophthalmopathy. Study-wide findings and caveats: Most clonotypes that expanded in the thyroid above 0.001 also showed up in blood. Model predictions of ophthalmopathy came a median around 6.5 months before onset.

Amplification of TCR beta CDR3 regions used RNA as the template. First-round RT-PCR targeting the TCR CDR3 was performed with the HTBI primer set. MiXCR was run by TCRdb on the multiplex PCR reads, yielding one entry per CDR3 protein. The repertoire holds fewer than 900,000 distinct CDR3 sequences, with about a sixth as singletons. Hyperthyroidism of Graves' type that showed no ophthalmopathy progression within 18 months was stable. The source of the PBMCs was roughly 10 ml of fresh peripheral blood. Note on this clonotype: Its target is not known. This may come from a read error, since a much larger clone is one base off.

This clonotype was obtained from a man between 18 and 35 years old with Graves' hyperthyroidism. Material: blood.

The CDR3 DNA sequence: TGTGCCAGCAGATATGGTCGGGCAGCTAATGAAAAACTGTTTTTT. It translates to CASRYGRAANEKLFF. The V gene is TRBV2, the J gene TRBJ1-4; D unresolved. This CDR3 is 15 amino acids long. V lost 6 bases and J lost 3, with 14 bases in between. CDR1 is SNHLY, CDR2 FYNNEI, per germline. Supplemented by reference TRBV2 and TRBJ1-4, the full variable domain reads EPEVTQTPSHQVTQMGQEVILRCVPISNHLYFYWYRQILGQKVEFLVSFYNNEISEKSEIFDDQFSVERPDGSNFTLKIRSTKLEDSAMYFCASRYGRAANEKLFFGSGTQLSVL.